A single TCR beta chain is shown here with its context. Its antigen is undetermined. The data were obtained in a study of cytotoxic CD8 clonotypes in ibrutinib-treated CLL. The overall study: Timing of response sample collection was a median around 12 months after treatment start, with a range of 6 to 36. Points from the study as a whole: Pretreatment clonality was elevated relative to age-matched healthy donors and paralleled circulating CD8+ T-cell counts.

V lost 5 bases, J lost 5 bases, and 12 bases lay in between. This CDR3 contains 13 residues. CDR1 and CDR2 (germline): LNHDA, SQIVND (reference sequence). Here immunoSEQ multiplex PCR was the method, and the copy in TCRdb shows in-frame clones only, minus some. Among some 80,000 clones listed, roughly 77% were seen once. Sequenced here: PBMCs, sampled after 12 months of ibrutinib treatment. This rearrangement joins TRBV19 to TRBJ1-2; tentatively, D is TRBD1 (5 bases). This clonotype originated in a human donor with chronic lymphocytic leukemia. CDR3 bases: TGTGCCAGTAGTCCACGGGACGCTTATGGCTACACCTTC. Protein product: CASSPRDAYGYTF.